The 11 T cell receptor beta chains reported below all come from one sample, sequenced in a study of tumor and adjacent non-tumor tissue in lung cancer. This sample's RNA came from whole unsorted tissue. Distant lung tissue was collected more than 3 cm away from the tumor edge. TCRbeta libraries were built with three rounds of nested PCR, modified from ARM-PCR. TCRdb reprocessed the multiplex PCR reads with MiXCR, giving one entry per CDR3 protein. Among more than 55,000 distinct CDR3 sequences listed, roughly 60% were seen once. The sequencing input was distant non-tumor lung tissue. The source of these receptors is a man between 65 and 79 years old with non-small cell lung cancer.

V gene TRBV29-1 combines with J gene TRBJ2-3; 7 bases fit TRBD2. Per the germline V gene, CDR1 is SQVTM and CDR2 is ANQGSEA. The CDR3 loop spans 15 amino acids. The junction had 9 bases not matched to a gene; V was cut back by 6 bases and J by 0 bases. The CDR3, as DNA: TGCAGCGTGAGCGGGGCCTCCCTTAGCACAGATACGCAGTATTTT. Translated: CSVSGASLSTDTQYF.

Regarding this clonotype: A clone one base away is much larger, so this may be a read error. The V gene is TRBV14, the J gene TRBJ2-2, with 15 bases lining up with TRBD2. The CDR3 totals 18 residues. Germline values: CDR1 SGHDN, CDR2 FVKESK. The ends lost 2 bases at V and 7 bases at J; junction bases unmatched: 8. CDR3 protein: CASSQPKGLAGGDGELFF. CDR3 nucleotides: TGTGCCAGCAGCCAACCCAAGGGACTAGCGGGAGGCGACGGGGAGCTGTTTTTT.

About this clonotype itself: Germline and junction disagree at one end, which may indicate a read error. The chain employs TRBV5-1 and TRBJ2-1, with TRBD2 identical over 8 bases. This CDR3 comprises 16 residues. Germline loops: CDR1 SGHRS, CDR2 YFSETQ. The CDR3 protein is CANSSFSGATNNEQFF. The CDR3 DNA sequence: TGCGCCAACAGCTCCTTTAGCGGGGCGACAAACAATGAGCAGTTCTTC.

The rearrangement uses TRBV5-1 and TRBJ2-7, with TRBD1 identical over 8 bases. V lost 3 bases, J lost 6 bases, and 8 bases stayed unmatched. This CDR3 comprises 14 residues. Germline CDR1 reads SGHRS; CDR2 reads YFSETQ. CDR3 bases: TGCGCCAGCAGCTCCGGGACAGGTTCAGGCGAGCAGTACTTC. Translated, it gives CASSSGTGSGEQYF.

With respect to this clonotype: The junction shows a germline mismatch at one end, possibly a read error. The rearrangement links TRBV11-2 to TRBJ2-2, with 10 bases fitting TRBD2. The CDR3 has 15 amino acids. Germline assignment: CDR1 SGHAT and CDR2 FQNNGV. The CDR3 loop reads CARSLGLAKTEELFF. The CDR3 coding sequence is TGTGCCAGGAGCTTGGGACTAGCGAAGACCGAGGAGCTGTTTTTT.

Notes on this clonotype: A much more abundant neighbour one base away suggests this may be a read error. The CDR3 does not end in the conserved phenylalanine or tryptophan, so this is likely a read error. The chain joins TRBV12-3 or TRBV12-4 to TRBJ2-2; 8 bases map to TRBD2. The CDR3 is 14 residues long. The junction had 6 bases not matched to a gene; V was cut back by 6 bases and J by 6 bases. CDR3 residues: CASSLGGDAGELFL. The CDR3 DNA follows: TGTGCCAGCAGCCTCGGGGGGGATGCCGGGGAGCTGTTTCTT.

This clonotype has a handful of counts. CDR3 loop: CASSLIGTGSYEQYF. In nucleotides, the CDR3 is TGTGCCAGCAGTTTGATCGGGACAGGGTCCTACGAGCAGTACTTC. The chain combines TRBV28 with TRBJ2-7; 9 nucleotides line up with TRBD1. This CDR3 spans 15 amino acids. CDR1 and CDR2 (germline): MDHEN, SYDVKM. The junction had 4 bases not matched to a gene; V was cut back by 3 bases and J by 1 base.

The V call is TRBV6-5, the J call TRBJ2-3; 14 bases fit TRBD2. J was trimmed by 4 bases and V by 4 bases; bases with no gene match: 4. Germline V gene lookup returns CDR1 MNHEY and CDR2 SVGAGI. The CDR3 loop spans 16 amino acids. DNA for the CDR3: TGTGCCAGCAGTTCCCCGGGACTAGCGGGAGCAGATACGCAGTATTTT. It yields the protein CASSSPGLAGADTQYF.

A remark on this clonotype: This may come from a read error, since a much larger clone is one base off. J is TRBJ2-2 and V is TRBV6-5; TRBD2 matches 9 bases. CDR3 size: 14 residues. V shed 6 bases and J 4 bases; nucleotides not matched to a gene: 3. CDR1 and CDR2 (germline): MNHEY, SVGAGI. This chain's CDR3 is CASRRLAVTGELFF. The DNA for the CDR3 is TGTGCCAGCAGGAGACTAGCGGTCACCGGGGAGCTGTTTTTT.

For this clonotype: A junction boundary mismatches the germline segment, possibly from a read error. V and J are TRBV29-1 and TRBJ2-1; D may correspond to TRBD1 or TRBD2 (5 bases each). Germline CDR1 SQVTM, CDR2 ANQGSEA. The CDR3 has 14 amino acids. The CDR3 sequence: CSVPGTDTRGERFF. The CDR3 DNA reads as TGTAGCGTCCCCGGGACGGATACAAGGGGTGAGCGGTTCTTC.

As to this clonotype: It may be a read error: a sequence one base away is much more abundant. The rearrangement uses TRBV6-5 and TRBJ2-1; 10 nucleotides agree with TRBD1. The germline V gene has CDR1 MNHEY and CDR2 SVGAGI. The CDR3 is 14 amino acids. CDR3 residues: CVSSLGQGGNEQFF. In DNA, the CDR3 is TGTGTCAGCAGTCTTGGACAGGGGGGGAATGAGCAGTTCTTC.